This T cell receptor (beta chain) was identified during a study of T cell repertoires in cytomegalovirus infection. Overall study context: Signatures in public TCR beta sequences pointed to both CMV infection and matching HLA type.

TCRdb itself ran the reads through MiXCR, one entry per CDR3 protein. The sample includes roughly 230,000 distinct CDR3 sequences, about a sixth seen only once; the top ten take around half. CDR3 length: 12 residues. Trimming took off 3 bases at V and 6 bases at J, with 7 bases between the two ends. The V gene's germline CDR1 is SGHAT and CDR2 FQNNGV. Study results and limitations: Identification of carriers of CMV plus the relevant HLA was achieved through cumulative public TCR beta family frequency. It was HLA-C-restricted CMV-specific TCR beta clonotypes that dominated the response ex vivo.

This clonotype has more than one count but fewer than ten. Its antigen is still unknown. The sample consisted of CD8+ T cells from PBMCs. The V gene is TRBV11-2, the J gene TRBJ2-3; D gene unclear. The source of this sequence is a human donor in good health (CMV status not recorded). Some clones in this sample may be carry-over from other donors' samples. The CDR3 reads CASSFYSDTQYF. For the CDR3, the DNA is TGTGCCAGCAGCTTCTATTCGGATACGCAGTATTTT.